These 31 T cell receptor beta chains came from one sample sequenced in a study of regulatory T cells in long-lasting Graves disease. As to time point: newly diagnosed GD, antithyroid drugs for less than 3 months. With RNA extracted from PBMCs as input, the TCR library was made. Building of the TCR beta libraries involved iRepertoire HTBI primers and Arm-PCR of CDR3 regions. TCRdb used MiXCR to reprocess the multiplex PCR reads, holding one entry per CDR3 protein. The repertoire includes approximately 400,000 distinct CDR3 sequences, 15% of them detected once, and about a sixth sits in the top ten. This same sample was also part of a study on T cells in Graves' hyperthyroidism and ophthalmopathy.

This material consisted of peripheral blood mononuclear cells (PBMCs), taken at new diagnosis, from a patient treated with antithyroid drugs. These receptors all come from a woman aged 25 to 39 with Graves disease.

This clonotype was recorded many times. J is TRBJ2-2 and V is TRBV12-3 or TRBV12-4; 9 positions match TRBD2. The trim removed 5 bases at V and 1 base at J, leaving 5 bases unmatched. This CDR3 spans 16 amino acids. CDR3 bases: TGTGCCAGCAGTCCGTATAGCGGGAGGAACACCGGGGAGCTGTTTTTT. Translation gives CASSPYSGRNTGELFF.

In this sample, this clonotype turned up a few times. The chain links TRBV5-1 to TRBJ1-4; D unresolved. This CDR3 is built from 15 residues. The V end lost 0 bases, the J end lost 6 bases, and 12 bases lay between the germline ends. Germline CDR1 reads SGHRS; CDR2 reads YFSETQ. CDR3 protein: CASSLAGRWDEKLFF. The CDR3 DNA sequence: TGCGCCAGCAGCTTGGCCGGCAGGTGGGATGAAAAACTGTTTTTT.

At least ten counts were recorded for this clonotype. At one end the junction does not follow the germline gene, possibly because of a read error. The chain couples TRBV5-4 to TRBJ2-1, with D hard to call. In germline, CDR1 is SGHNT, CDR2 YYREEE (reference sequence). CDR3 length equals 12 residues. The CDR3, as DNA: TGTGCCAGCACCTTGACTGGCGATGAGCAGTTCTTC. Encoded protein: CASTLTGDEQFF. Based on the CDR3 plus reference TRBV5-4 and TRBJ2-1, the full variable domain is ETGVTQSPTHLIKTRGQQVTLRCSSQSGHNTVSWYQQALGQGPQFIFQYYREEENGRGNFPPRFSGLQFPNYSSELNVNALELDDSALYLCASTLTGDEQFFGPGTRLTVL.

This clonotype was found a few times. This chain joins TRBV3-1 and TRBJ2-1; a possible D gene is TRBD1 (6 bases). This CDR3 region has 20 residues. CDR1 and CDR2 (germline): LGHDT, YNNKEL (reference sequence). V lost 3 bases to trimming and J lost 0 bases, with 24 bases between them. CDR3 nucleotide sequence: TGTGCCAGCAGCCATCCGCAGGGGCCCTGGCGAACAAGCTCCTACAATGAGCAGTTCTTC. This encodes CASSHPQGPWRTSSYNEQFF.

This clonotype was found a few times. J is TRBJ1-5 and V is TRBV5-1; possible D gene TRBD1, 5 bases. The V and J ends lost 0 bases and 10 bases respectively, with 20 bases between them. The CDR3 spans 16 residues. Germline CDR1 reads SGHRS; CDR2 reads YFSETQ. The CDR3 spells CASSLGPREGAAPQHF. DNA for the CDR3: TGCGCCAGCAGCTTGGGCCCCAGGGAGGGTGCCGCACCCCAGCATTTT.

The CDR3 here is CASSNPGTATHYGYTF. For the CDR3, the DNA is TGTGCCAGCAGTAACCCCGGGACAGCTACCCACTATGGCTACACCTTC. This sequence joins TRBV28 and TRBJ1-2; 7 bases match TRBD1. This CDR3 contains 16 residues. CDR1 is MDHEN and CDR2 is SYDVKM in the germline V gene. With V trimmed by 5 bases and J by 3 bases, 12 bases remained unmatched.

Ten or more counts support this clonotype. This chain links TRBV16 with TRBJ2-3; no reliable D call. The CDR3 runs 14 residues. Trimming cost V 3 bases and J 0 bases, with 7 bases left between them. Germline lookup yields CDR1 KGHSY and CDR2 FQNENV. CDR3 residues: CASSHPTSTDTQYF. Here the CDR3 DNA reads TGTGCCAGCAGCCATCCCACCAGCACAGATACGCAGTATTTT. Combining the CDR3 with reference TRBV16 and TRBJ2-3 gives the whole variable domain GEEVAQTPKHLVRGEGQKAKLYCAPIKGHSYVFWYQQVLKNEFKFLISFQNENVFDETGMPKERFSAKCLPNSPCSLEIQATKLEDSAVYFCASSHPTSTDTQYFGPGTRLTVL.

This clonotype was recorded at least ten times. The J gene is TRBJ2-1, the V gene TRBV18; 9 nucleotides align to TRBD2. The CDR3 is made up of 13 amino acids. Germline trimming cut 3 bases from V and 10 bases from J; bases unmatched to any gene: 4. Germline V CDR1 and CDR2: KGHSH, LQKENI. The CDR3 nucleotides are TGTGCCAGCTCACCGGGACTAGCTGGAGAGCAGTTCTTC. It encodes CASSPGLAGEQFF.

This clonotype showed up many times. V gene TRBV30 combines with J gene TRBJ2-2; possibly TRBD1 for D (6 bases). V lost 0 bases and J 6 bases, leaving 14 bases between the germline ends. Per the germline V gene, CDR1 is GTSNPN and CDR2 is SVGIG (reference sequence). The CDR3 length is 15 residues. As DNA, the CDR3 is TGTGCCTGGAGTGTCCACAGGGATGGGGCCGGGGAGCTGTTTTTT. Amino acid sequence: CAWSVHRDGAGELFF.

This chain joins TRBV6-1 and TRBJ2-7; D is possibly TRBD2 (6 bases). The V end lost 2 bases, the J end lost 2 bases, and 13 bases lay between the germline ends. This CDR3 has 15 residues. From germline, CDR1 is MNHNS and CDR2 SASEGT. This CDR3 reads CASSEIDSGPYEQYF. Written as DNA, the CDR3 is TGTGCCAGCAGTGAAATAGATAGCGGACCCTACGAGCAGTACTTC.

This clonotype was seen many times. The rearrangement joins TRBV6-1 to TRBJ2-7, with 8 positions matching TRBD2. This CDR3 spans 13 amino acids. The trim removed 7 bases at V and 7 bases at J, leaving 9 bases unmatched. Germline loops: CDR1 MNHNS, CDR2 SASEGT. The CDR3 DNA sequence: TGTGCCAGCACTTTAACCGGGACTAGTGAGCAGTACTTC. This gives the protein CASTLTGTSEQYF.

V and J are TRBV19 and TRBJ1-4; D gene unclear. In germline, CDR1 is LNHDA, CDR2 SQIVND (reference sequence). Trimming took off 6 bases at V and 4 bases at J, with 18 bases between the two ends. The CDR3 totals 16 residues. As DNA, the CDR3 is TGTGCCAGTAGCCCAAGGACGGCCTTAGTTAATGAAAAACTGTTTTTT. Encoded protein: CASSPRTALVNEKLFF.

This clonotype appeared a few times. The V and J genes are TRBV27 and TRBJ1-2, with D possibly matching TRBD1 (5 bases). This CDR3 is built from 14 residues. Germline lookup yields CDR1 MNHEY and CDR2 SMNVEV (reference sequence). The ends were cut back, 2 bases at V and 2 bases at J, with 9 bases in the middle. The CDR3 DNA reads TGTGCCAGCAGTTTAGGTTGGGACAACTATGGCTACACCTTC. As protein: CASSLGWDNYGYTF.

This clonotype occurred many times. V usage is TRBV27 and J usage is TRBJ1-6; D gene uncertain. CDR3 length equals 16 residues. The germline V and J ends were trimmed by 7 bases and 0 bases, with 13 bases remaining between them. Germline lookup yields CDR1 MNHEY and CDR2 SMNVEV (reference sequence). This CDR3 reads CASMEQRISYNSPLHF. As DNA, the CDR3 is TGTGCCAGCATGGAGCAGAGAATCTCCTATAATTCACCCCTCCACTTT.

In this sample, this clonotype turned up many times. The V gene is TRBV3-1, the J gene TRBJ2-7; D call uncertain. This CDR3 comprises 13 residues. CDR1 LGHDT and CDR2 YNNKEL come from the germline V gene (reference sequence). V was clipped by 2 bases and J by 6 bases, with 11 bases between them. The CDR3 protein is CASSQSLYGEQYF. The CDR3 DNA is TGTGCCAGCAGCCAAAGTCTTTATGGCGAGCAGTACTTC.

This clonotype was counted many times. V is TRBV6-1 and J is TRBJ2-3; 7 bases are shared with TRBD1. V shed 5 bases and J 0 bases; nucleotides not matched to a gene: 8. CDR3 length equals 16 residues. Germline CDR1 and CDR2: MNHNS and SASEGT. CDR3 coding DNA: TGTGCCAGCAGTAAGACCGGGACAGTGAGCACAGATACGCAGTATTTT. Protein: CASSKTGTVSTDTQYF.

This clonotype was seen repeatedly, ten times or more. The CDR3 region is CASSPHREETQYF. In DNA, the CDR3 is TGTGCCAGCTCACCCCACAGGGAAGAGACCCAGTACTTC. The rearrangement joins TRBV18 to TRBJ2-5; the D gene is possibly TRBD1 (6 bases). The CDR3 sequence is 13 residues long. CDR1 is KGHSH and CDR2 is LQKENI in the germline V gene. V lost 3 bases and J 3 bases, leaving 8 bases between the germline ends.

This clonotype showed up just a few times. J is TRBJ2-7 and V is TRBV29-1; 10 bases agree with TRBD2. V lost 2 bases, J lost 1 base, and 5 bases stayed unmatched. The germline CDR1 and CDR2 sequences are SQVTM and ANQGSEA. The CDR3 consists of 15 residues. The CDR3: CSVEFASGSSYEQYF. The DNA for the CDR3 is TGCAGCGTTGAATTTGCTAGCGGGAGTTCCTACGAGCAGTACTTC.

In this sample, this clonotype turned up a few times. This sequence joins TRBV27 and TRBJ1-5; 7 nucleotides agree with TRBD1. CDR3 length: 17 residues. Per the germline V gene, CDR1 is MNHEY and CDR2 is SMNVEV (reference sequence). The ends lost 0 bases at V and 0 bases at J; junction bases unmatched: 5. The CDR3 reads CASSLSGGEYSNQPQHF. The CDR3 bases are TGTGCCAGCAGTTTATCAGGGGGCGAATATAGCAATCAGCCCCAGCATTTT.

CDR3 DNA sequence: TGTGCCAGCAGTCCCACAACGGTCACCGGGGAGCTGTTTTTT. This codes for CASSPTTVTGELFF. This rearrangement joins TRBV27 to TRBJ2-2; D is undetermined. The germline CDR1 and CDR2 sequences are MNHEY and SMNVEV (reference sequence). Trimming shortened V by 5 bases and J by 4 bases, and 11 bases separated the two germline ends. This CDR3 region has 14 residues.

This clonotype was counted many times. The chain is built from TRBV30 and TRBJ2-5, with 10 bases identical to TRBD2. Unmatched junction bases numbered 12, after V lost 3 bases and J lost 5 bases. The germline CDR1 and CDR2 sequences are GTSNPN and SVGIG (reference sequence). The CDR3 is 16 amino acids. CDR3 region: CAWRASGSTGMETQYF. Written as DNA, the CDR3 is TGTGCCTGGAGAGCTAGCGGGAGTACCGGGATGGAGACCCAGTACTTC.

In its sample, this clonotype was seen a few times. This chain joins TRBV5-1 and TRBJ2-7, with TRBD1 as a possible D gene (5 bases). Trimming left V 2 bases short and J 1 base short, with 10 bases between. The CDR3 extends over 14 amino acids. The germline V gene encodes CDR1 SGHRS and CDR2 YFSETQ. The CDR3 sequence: CASSFLGVSYEQYF. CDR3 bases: TGCGCCAGCAGCTTTCTAGGGGTATCCTACGAGCAGTACTTC.

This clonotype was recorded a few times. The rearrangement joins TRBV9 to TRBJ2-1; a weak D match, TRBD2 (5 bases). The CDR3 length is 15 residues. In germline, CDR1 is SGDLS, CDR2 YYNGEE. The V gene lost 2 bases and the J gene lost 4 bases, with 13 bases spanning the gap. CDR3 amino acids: CASSVGLQKYNEQFF. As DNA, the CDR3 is TGTGCCAGCAGCGTTGGACTTCAGAAATACAATGAGCAGTTCTTC.

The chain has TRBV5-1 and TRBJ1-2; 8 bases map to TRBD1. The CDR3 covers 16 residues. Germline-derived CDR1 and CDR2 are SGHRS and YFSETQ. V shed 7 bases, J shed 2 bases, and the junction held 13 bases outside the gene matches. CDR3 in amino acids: CASRPQGAINNYGYTF. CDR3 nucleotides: TGCGCCAGCCGACCCCAGGGGGCGATTAACAACTATGGCTACACCTTC.

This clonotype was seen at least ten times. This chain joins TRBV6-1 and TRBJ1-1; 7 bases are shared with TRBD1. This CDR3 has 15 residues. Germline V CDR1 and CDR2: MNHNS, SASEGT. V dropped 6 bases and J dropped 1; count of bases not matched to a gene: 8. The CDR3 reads CASRGFGTANTEAFF. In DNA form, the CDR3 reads TGTGCCAGCAGGGGTTTTGGGACAGCGAACACTGAAGCTTTCTTT.

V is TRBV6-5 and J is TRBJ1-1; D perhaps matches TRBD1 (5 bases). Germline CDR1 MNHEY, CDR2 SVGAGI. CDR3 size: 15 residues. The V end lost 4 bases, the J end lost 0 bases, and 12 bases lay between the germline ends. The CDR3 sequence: CASSFNRRMNTEAFF. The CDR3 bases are TGTGCCAGCAGTTTTAACAGGAGAATGAACACTGAAGCTTTCTTT.

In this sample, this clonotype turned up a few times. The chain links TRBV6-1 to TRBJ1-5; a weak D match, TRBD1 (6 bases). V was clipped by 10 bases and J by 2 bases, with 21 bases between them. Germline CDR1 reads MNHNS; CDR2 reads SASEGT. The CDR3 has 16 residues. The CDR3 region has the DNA TGTGCCACCTCCAGATGGGGGGCGCGAGGCAATCAGCCCCAGCATTTT. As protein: CATSRWGARGNQPQHF.

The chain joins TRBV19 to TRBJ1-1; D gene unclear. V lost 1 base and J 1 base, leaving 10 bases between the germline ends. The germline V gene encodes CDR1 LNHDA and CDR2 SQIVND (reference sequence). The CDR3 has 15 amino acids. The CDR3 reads CASSIGRGRNTEAFF. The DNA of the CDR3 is TGTGCCAGTAGTATAGGGCGTGGAAGGAACACTGAAGCTTTCTTT.

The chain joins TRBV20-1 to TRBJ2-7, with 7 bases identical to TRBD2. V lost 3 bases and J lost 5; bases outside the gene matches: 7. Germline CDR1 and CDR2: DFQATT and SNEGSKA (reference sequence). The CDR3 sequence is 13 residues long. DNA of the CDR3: TGCAGTGCTAGGGGGGGAGGGTTTGACGAGCAGTACTTC. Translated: CSARGGGFDEQYF.

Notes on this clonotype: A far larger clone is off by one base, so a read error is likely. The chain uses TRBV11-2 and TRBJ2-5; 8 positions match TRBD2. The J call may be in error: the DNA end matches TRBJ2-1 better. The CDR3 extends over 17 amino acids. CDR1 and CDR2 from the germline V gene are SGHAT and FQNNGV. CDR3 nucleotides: TGTGCCAGCAGCCAAGGAGGGCGGGGGGACCACTCAGAGACCCAGTTCTTC. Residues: CASSQGGRGDHSETQFF.

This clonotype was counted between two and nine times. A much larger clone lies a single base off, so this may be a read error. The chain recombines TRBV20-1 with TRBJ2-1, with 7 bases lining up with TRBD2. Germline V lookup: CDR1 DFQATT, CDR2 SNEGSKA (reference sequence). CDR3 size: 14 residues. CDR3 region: CNPLAIALYNEQFF. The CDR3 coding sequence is TGCAATCCACTAGCGATCGCACTCTACAATGAGCAGTTCTTC.